This TCR beta chain was recovered during a study of cytomegalovirus exposure and HLA in healthy donors (dated by TCRdb to the late 2010s). With respect to the entire study: An earlier analysis of 587 of the donors reported more than 250 Gb of sequence data and some 100 million unique TCR beta sequences from roughly 200 million T cells. A separate validation cohort of more than 100 different subjects was used in addition to the approximately 700-subject first cohort. All discovery cohort repertoires had been generated using a single sequencing platform. Using immunosequencing, the study profiled T cell repertoires from about 610 subjects and related those repertoires to cytomegalovirus serostatus. To study patterns of TCR occurrence, a later analysis re-analyzed previously published TCR beta repertoires from around 660 donors and added high-resolution HLA genotyping. On average, about 240,000 unique TCR beta nucleotide sequences were sequenced per donor among fewer than 500 genotyped donors of the cohort, with roughly 18% of those sequences being non-productive. In an earlier analysis of 550 to 700 of the donors, high-throughput TCR beta sequencing was used to judge whether each TCR beta V gene segment behaved as functional or pseudogenic. Genome-wide SNP genotypes for about three fifths of the roughly 670 donors were used in a later genetic analysis, which treated that subset as a discovery cohort. The number of typed donors differed by locus: about 620-640 for A, B, C, DRB1 and DQB1; some 500 for DQA1; 606 for DPA1; and some 470 for DPB1. The later analysis used no new phenotypic data to find candidate immune exposures, relying instead on TCR beta sequences and their occurrence across donors. The study combined high-throughput TCR immunosequencing, statistical association of individual TCRs with disease status, and machine learning to predict cytomegalovirus infection status. An early release covering roughly 640 HLA-typed donors comprised 250 to 350 gigabases of sequencing data and tens of millions of unique TCR sequences. Because of strong linkage in the cohort, five DR-DQ haplotypes were treated as single units for association and clustering. The aim of the study was to test whether cataloging public T cell receptors could identify signatures of past pathogen exposure. HLA typing included class I and class II loci at four-digit resolution. Of the roughly 410 genotyped donors, 75% to 85% were placed in the genetic ancestry cluster associated with self-reported Caucasian donors. Donor age, sex, ethnicity and CMV serostatus were collected together with the repertoire data. Here is what the overall study found, with its caveats: Linkage disequilibrium might explain the correlated functional status among segregating V segments, but an unknown experimental factor could not be excluded. In a later analysis, most CMV-associated TCR beta chains were found to appear HLA-restricted, with HLA associations seemingly driven largely by CMV exposure. A later analysis found that HLA-associated TCR beta chains were more clonally expanded and had lower generation probabilities than equally common non-associated chains. The classifier was reported to diagnose cytomegalovirus status with high specificity and sensitivity in both the original and validation cohorts. Some IMGT-functional V segments, including TRBV6-2 and TRBV6-3, could not be distinguished by the 87-base-pair reads and were therefore excluded. In a later analysis, 16,951 TCR beta sequences were associated with specific HLA alleles at a false discovery rate of 0.05. Assigning TCR associations to individual alleles was difficult when HLA alleles, especially DR and DQ, strongly co-occurred. In a later analysis, the rate of TCR association differed among HLA loci, with DRB1 alleles having the most associated TCRs and HLA-C alleles having the fewest. Seventeen rarely observed V segments, including chromosome 9 orphons, were excluded from the earlier analysis of several hundred of the donors because counts were too low. CMV serostatus was the only immune exposure information available for the cohort. In a later genetic analysis, fewer N-insertions in productive TCRs were reported among donors in an Asian-associated ancestry cluster than the approximately 710-donor mean. Presence/absence analyses assumed roughly uniform sequencing depth across donors, an assumption that may not hold. It was suggested by the authors that the approach could potentially be generalized to other disease states and immunological phenotypes. A few of the identified cytomegalovirus-associated TCR beta chains were confirmed in vitro to be specific for cytomegalovirus antigens. The sequencing pipeline was judged likely to have produced a cluster of highly shared sequence variants as a technical artifact. A later genetic analysis associated a missense DCLRE1C variant with V-gene and J-gene trimming of TCR beta chains, and an independent cohort replicated the association. In a later analysis, several top co-occurrence clusters were reported to appear linked to parvovirus B19, influenza, CMV and Epstein-Barr virus. Because some donors lacked HLA typing at each locus, the association tests relied only on the typed subset. Most TCR sequences were observed very rarely across donors, whereas some public TCRs were present in many individuals. Only TCR beta chains were sequenced in this cohort, and the absence of alpha or paired-chain data limited detectable features. A further reported finding was that TCR beta sequences accurately predicted the HLA-A and HLA-B alleles for most subjects in the first cohort. In an earlier analysis of roughly 560 of the donors, most TCR beta V segments were observed in productive rearrangements about 87% or about 30% of the time, broadly matching IMGT annotations. The study gave a list of 150 to 200 TCR beta chains associated with cytomegalovirus.

V and J are truncated by 3 bases and 5 bases respectively, leaving an intervening sequence of 7 bases. The CDR3 contains 13 residues, cysteine and phenylalanine counted. Only the CDR3 region is kept as DNA, spanning 39 bases read in frame from base 1. The germline V gene sets CDR1 to SGHAT and CDR2 to FQNNGV. The cohort was made up of 500 to 850 healthy bone marrow donors. All cohort members were sampled while nominally healthy, although unrecorded immune exposures were likely present. The donor was CMV seropositive and belonged to the group of more than 250 seropositive cohort members. Every donor gave a peripheral blood sample, and the peripheral blood mononuclear cells from that sample were used for TCR beta sequencing. Genomic DNA extraction from the blood cell samples was performed with the Qiagen DNeasy Blood Extraction Kit. This clone was counted a few times. There is no known antigen for this receptor. Base quality data are lacking; no much larger clone is found one base away.

Libraries came from the immunoSEQ multiplex PCR assay. The multiplex PCR relied on a mix of 60 forward primers for TCR Vbeta segments and 13 reverse primers for TCR Jbeta segments. A multiplex PCR assay on genomic DNA amplified the CDR3 region of rearranged TCR beta genes. Amplified TCR beta libraries were sequenced as 87-base-pair reads on the Illumina HiSeq System. In the paper's pipeline: A later analysis counted approximately 76 million unique TCR beta chains across the roughly 700 repertoires, and 10 million to 11 million of these chains were shared by at least two donors. A nearest-neighbor algorithm error-corrected the raw reads and collapsed the reads into unique sequences, merging closely related sequences to remove PCR and sequencing errors. Alignment of CDR3 sequences to IMGT reference sequences was used to assign V, D and J gene segments. Each retained sequence needed at least a six-nucleotide match to both a V gene segment and a J gene segment. A rearrangement was called productive if the CDR3 had no stop codons and remained in frame with V and J, and every other rearrangement was called non-productive. Following IMGT convention, CDR3 was defined as the stretch from the second conserved V-encoded cysteine up to the conserved J-encoded phenylalanine. Sequences without an unambiguous match to a single V gene segment were excluded from the earlier analysis of 450 to 750 of the donors. In an earlier analysis of roughly 500 of the donors, V segments were called functional above 56.7% productive rearrangements and were called segregating when the between-donor standard deviation exceeded 5%. A statistical classification framework was built for diagnosing cytomegalovirus status from the catalog of TCR beta chain sequences. In a later analysis, V and J genes were assigned by comparing TCR nucleotide sequences against IMGT/GENE-DB human TR gene sequences. In a later analysis, CDR3 sequences and most-parsimonious VDJ recombination scenarios were assigned using the TCRdist pipeline. In a later analysis, each TCR beta chain was defined by its CDR3 amino acid sequence together with its V-gene family, and reads without a unique V-gene family were excluded. In a later analysis, 550 to 650 highly shared, low-generation-probability nucleotide sequences were removed to address suspected cross-contamination and a sequencing artifact. In a later analysis, a clonal expansion index for each public chain was calculated from normalized within-repertoire ranks of inferred template counts. Generation probabilities in a later analysis came from a VDJ recombination model fitted to out-of-frame rearrangements, and those results were checked against IGoR. Hypergeometric tests were used in a later analysis to score TCR-TCR, TCR-HLA and TCR-CMV co-occurrence, with a repertoire-size bias correction applied to the TCR pairs. False discovery rates were estimated in a later analysis by permuting HLA or CMV assignments 20 times. In a later analysis, co-occurring TCRs were grouped with DBSCAN, and TCRdist sequence similarity was added when clustering was performed within HLA-allele-positive subsets. For co-occurrence clustering, repertoires with fewer than 30,000 or more than 120,000 public chains were excluded, along with about five repertoires with anomalous nucleotide sharing. Not all clones reach the TCRdb copy of this immuneACCESS table, which keeps in-frame sequences only. Checked studies attribute under half of the gap to unresolved V genes and leave the rest unexplained. V and J calls plus clone size are reproduced from that table; the DNA served to infer D and trimming. A total of under 200,000 clones appear in this sample, more than 75% of them only once. Around 0.97% of the sample comes from the top ten.

Material: PBMCs. The chain employs TRBV11-2 and TRBJ1-4; the best D guess is TRBD1, with 6 bases matching. This receptor was obtained from a girl aged 2 to 10 in good health and CMV-seropositive. The DNA reads TGTGCCAGCAGCTTTACAGGGAATGAAAAACTGTTTTTT. The resulting protein is CASSFTGNEKLFF.